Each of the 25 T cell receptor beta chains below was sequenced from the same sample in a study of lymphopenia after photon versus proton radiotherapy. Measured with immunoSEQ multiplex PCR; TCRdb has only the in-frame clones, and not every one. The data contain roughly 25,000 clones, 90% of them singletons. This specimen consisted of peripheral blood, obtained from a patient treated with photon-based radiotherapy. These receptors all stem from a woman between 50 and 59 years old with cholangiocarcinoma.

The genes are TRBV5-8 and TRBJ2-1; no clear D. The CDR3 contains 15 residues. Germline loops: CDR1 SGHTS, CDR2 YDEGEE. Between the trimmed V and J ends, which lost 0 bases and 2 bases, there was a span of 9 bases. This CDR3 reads CASSLGGEPYNEQFF. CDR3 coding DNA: TGTGCCAGCAGCTTGGGCGGAGAGCCCTACAATGAGCAGTTCTTC.

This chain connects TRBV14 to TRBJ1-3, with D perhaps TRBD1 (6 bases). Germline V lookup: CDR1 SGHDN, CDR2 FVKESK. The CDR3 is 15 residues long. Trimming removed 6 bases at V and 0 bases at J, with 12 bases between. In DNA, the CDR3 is TGTGCCAGCAGTCCCGGGACATACTCTGGAAACACCATATATTTT. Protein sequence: CASSPGTYSGNTIYF.

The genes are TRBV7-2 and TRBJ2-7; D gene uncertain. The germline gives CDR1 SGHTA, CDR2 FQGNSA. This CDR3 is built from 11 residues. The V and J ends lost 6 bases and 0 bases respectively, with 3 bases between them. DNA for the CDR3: TGTGCCAGCAGGATCTCCTACGAGCAGTACTTC. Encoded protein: CASRISYEQYF.

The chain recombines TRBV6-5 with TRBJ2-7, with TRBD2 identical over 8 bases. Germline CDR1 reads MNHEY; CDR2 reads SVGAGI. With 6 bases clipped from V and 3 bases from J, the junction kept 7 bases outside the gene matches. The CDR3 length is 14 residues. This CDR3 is CASRFQGTSYEQYF. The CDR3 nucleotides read TGTGCCAGCAGGTTTCAGGGGACTAGCTACGAGCAGTACTTC.

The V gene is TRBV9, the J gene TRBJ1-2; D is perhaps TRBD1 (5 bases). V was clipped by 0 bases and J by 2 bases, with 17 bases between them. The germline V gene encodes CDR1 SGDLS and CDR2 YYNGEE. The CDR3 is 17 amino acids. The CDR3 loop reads CASSVGRDLGLNYGYTF. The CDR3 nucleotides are TGTGCCAGCAGCGTAGGCCGAGACTTGGGGCTGAACTATGGCTACACCTTC.

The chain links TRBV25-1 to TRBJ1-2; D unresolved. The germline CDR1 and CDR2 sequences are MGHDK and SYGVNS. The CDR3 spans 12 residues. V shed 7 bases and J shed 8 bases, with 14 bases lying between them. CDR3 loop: CASTLGSGGYTF. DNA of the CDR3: TGTGCCAGCACCCTGGGGAGCGGAGGCTACACCTTC.

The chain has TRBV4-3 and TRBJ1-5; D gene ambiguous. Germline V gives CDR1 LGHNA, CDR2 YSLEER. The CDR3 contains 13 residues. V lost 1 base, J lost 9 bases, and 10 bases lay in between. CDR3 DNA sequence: TGCGCCAGCAGCCAAGGTTCCCCGGGGCCCCAGCATTTT. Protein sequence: CASSQGSPGPQHF.

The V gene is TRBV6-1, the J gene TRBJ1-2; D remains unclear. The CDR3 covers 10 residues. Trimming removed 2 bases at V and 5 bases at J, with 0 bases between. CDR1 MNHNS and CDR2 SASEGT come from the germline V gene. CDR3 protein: CASSEYGYTF. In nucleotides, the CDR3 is TGTGCCAGCAGTGAATATGGCTACACCTTC.

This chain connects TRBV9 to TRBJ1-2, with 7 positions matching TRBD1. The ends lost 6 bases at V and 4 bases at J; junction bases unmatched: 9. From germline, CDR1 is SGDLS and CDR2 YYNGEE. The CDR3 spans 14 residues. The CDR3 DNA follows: TGTGCCAGCACCCAGGGGGGTATGAGCTATGGCTACACCTTC. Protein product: CASTQGGMSYGYTF.

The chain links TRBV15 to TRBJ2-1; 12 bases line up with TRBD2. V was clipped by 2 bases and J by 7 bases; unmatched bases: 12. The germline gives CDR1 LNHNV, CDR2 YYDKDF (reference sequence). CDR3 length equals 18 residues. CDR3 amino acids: CATSRTPDLAGGRNEQFF. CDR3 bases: TGTGCCACCAGCAGAACGCCAGACCTAGCGGGGGGGCGGAATGAGCAGTTCTTC.

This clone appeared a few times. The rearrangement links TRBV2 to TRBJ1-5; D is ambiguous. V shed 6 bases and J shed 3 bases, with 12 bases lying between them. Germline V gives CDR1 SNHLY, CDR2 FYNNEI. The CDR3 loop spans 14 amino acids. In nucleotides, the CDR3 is TGTGCCAGCAGGGGTGGACCGAACAATCAGCCCCAGCATTTT. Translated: CASRGGPNNQPQHF.

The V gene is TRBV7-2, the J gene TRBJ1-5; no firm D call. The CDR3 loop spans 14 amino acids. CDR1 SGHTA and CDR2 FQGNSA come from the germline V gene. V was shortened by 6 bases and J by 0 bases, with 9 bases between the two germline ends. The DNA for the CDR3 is TGTGCCAGCAGGGATAGCGTTAGCAATCAGCCCCAGCATTTT. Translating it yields CASRDSVSNQPQHF.

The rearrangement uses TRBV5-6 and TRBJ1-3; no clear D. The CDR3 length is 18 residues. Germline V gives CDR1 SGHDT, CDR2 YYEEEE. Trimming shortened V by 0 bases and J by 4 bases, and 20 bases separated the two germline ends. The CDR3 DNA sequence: TGTGCCAGCAGCTTGGCCCGAAACGTCGGGGAAAACGGAAACACCATATATTTT. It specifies CASSLARNVGENGNTIYF. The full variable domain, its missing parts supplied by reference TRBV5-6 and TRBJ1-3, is DAGVTQSPTHLIKTRGQQVTLRCSPKSGHDTVSWYQQALGQGPQFIFQYYEEEERQRGNFPDRFSGHQFPNYSSELNVNALLLGDSALYLCASSLARNVGENGNTIYFGEGSWLTVV.

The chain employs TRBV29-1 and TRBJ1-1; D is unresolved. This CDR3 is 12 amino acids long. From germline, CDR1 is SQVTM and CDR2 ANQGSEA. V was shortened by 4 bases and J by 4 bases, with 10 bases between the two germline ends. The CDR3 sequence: CSVAGSGTEAFF. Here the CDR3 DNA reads TGCAGCGTTGCGGGTTCGGGCACTGAAGCTTTCTTT.

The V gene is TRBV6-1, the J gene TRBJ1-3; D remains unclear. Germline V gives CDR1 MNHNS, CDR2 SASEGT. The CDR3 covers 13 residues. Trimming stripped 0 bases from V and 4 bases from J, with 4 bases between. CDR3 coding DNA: TGTGCCAGCAGTGAAGCGGAAGGAAACACCATATATTTT. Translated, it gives CASSEAEGNTIYF.

CDR3 residues: CASSGGRGQLTNEKLFF. CDR3 coding DNA: TGTGCCAGCAGTGGGGGGCGAGGGCAGTTAACTAATGAAAAACTGTTTTTT. The chain joins TRBV6-1 to TRBJ1-4; D possibly corresponds to TRBD1 (6 bases). In germline, CDR1 is MNHNS, CDR2 SASEGT. Trimming removed 4 bases from V and 1 base from J, with 16 bases in between. This CDR3 spans 17 amino acids.

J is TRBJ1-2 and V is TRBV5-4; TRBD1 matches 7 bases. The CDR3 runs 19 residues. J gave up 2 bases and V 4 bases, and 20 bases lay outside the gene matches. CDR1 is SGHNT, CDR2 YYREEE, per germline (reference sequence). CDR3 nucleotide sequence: TGTGCCAGCAGCGCGCCAATAGGACAGGCCCCCATACGAAACTATGGCTACACCTTC. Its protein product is CASSAPIGQAPIRNYGYTF.

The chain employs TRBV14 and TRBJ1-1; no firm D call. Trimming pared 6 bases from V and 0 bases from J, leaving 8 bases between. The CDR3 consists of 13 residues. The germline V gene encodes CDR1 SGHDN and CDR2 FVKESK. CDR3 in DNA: TGTGCCAGCAGGATATCCCTGAACACTGAAGCTTTCTTT. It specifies CASRISLNTEAFF.

CDR3 protein: CASSDLQGMNTEAFF. CDR3 nucleotides: TGCGCCAGCAGCGACTTACAGGGAATGAACACTGAAGCTTTCTTT. The gene calls are TRBV4-1 and TRBJ1-1; tentative D call: TRBD1 (6 bases). The V gene lost 5 bases and the J gene lost 0 bases, with 13 bases spanning the gap. CDR3 length: 15 amino acids. CDR1 and CDR2 (germline): MGHRA, YSYEKL.

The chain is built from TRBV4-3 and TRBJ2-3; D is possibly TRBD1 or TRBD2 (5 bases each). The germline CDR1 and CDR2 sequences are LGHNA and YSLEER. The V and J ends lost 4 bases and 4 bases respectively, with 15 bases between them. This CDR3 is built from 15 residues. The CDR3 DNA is TGCGCCAGCAGCCCTAGATGGGGGTTGGCAGATACGCAGTATTTT. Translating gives CASSPRWGLADTQYF.

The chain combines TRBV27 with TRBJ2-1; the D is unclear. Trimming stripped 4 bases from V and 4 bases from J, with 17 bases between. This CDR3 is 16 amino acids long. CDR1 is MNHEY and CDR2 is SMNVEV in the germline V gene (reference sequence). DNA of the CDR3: TGTGCCAGCAGTTCCGACTCTCCCGGGCCTTACAATGAGCAGTTCTTC. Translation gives CASSSDSPGPYNEQFF.

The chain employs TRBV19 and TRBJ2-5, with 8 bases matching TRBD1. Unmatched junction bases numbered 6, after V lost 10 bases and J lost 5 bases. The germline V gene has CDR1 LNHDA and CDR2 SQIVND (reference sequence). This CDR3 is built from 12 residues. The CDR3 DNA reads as TGTGCCACCTCAGGGGGCGCGGAGACCCAGTACTTC. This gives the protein CATSGGAETQYF.

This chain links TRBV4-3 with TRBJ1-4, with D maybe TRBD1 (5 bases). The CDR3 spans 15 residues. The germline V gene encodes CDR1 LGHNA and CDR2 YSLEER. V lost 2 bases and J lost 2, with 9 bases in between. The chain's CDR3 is CASSQQGPTNEKLFF. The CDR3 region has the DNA TGCGCCAGCAGCCAACAGGGACCCACTAATGAAAAACTGTTTTTT.

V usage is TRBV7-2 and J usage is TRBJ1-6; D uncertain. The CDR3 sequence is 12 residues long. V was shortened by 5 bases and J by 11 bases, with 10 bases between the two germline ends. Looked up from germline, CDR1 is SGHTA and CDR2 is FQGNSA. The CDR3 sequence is CASSPPGTPLHF. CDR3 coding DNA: TGTGCCAGCAGCCCCCCGGGGACACCCCTCCACTTT.

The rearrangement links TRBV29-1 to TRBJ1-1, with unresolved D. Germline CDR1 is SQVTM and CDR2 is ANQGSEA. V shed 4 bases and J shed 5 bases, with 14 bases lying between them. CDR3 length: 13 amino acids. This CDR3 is CSVAFGVATEAFF. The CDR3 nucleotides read TGCAGCGTTGCATTCGGGGTGGCGACTGAAGCTTTCTTT.